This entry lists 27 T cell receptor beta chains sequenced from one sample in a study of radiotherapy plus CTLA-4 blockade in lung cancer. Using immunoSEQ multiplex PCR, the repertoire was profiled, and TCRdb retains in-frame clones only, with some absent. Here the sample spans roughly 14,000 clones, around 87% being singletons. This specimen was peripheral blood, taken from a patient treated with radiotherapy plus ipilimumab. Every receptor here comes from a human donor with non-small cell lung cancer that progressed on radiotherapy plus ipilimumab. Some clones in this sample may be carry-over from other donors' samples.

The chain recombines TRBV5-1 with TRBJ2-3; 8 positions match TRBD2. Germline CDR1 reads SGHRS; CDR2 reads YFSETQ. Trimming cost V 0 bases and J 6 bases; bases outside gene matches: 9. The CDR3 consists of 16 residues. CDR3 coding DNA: TGCGCCAGCAGCTTGGCCGGGCTAGCGGGTGGGGATACGCAGTATTTT. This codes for CASSLAGLAGGDTQYF.

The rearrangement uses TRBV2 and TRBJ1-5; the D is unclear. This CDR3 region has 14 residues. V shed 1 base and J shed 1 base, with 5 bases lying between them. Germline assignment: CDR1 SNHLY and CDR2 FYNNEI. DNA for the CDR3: TGTGCCAGCAGTGAAGTCGGGAGCAATCAGCCCCAGCATTTT. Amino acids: CASSEVGSNQPQHF.

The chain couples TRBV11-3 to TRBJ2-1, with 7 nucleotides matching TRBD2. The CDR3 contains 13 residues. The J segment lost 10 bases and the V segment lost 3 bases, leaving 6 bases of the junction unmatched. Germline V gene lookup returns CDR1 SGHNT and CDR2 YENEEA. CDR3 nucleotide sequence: TGTGCCAGCAGCTTGAAGAGCGGGAACGAGCAGTTCTTC. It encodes CASSLKSGNEQFF.

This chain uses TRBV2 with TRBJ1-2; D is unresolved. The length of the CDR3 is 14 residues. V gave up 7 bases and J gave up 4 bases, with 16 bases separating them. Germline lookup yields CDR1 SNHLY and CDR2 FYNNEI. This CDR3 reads CASKEVVLGYGYTF. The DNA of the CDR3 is TGTGCCAGCAAGGAGGTTGTTCTAGGCTATGGCTACACCTTC.

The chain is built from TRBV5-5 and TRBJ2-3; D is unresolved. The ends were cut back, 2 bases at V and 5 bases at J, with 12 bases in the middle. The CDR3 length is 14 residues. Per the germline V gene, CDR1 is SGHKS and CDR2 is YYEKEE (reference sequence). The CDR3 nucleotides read TGTGCCAGCAGCTTCGAGGTGGTTATAGATACGCAGTATTTT. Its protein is CASSFEVVIDTQYF.

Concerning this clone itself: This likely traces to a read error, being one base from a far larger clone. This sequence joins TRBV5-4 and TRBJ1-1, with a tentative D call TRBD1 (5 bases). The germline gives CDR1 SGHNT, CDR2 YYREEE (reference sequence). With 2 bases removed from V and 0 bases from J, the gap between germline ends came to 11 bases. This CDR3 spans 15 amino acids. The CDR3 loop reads CASSFETGVNTEAFF. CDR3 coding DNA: TGTGCCAGCAGCTTTGAGACGGGGGTGAACACTGAAGCTTTCTTT. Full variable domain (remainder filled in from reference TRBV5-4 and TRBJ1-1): ETGVTQSPTHLIKTRGQQVTLRCSSQSGHNTVSWYQQALGQGPQFIFQYYREEENGRGNFPPRFSGLQFPNYSSELNVNALELDDSALYLCASSFETGVNTEAFFGQGTRLTVV.

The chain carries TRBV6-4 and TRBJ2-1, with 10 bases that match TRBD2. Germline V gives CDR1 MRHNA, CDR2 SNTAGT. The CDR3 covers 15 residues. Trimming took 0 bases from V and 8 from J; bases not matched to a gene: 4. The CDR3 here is CASSDSSGGADEQFF. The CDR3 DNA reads TGTGCCAGCAGTGACTCCAGCGGGGGGGCGGATGAGCAGTTCTTC.

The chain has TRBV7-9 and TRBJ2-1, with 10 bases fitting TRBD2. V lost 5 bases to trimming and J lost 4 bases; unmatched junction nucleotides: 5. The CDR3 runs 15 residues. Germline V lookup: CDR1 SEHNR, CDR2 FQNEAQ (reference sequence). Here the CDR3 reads CASSPASGGYNEQFF. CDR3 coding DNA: TGTGCCAGCAGCCCAGCTAGCGGGGGTTACAATGAGCAGTTCTTC.

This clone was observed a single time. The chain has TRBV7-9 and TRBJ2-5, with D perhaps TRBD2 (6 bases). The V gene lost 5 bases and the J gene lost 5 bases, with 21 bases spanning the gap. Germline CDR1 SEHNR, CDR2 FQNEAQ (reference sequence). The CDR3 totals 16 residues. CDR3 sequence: CASSQYGTGKGETQYF. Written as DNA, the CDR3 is TGTGCCAGCAGCCAATACGGGACTGGTAAGGGTGAGACCCAGTACTTC.

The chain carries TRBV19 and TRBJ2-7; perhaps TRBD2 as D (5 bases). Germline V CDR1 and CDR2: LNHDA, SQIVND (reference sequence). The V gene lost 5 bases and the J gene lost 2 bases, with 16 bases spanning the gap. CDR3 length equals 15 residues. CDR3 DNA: TGTGCCAGTAGTTGGACCGGGGTGGGAACCTACGAGCAGTACTTC. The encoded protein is CASSWTGVGTYEQYF.

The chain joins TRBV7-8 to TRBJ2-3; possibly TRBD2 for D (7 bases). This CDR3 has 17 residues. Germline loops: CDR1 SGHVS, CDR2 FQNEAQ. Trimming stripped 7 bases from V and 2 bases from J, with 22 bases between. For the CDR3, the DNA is TGTGCCAGCACCATAGCTCGGGGGGAGGGGGTCACAGATACGCAGTATTTT. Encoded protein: CASTIARGEGVTDTQYF.

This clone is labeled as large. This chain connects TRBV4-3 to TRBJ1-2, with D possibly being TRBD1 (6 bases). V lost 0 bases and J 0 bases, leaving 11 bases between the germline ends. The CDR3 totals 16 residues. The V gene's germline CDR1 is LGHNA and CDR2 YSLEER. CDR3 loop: CASSQEGGYTNYGYTF. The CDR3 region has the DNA TGCGCCAGCAGCCAAGAAGGGGGATATACTAACTATGGCTACACCTTC.

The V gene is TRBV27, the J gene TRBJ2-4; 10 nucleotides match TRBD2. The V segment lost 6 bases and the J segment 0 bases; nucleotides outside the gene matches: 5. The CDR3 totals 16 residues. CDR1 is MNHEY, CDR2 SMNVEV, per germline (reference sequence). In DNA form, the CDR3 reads TGTGCCAGCAGCCTTAGCGGGGGGATAGCCAAAAACATTCAGTACTTC. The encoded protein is CASSLSGGIAKNIQYF.

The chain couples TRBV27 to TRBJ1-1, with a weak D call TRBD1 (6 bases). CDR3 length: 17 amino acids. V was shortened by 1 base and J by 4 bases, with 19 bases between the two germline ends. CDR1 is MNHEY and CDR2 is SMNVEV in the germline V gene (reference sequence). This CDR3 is CASSLFGGARMTTEAFF. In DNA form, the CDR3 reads TGTGCCAGCAGTTTATTTGGGGGGGCTAGAATGACCACTGAAGCTTTCTTT.

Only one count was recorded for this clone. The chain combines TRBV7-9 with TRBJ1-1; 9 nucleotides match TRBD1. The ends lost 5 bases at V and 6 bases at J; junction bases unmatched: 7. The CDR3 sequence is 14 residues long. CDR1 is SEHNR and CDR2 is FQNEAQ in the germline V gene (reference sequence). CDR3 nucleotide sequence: TGTGCCAGCAGCACGGGACAGGGAGAGGCTGAAGCTTTCTTT. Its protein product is CASSTGQGEAEAFF.

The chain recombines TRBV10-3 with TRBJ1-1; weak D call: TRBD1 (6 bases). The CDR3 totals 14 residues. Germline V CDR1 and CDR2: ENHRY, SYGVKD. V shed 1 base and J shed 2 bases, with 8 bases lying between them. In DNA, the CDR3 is TGTGCCATCAGTGAGTATGGGGGCAACACTGAAGCTTTCTTT. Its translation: CAISEYGGNTEAFF.

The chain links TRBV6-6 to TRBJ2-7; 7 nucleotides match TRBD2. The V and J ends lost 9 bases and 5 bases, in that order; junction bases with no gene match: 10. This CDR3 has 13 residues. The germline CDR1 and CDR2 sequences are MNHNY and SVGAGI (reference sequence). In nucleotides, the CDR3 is TGTGCCAGTGCCCGGGGGGTCGGGAACGAGCAGTACTTC. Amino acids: CASARGVGNEQYF.

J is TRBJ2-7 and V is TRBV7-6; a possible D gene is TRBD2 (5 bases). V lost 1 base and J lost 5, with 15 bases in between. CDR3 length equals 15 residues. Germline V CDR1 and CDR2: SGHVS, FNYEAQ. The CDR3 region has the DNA TGTGCCAGCAGCTTAGGAGCGGCCCCGTTCAACGAGCAGTACTTC. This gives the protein CASSLGAAPFNEQYF.

Here the CDR3 DNA reads TGTGCCAGCAGTGCAAAGGGACTAGCGGGGGGCCTCTCAGATACGCAGTATTTT. This codes for CASSAKGLAGGLSDTQYF. V is TRBV6-1 and J is TRBJ2-3; 15 bases are shared with TRBD2. Trimming removed 4 bases from V and 4 bases from J; junction bases left unmatched: 9. The germline gives CDR1 MNHNS, CDR2 SASEGT. This CDR3 contains 18 residues.

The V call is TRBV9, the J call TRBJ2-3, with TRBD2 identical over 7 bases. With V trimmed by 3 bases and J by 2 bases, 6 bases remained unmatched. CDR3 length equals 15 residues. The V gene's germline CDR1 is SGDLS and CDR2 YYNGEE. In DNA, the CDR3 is TGTGCCAGCAGCGGGGGGACTATTTACACAGATACGCAGTATTTT. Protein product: CASSGGTIYTDTQYF.

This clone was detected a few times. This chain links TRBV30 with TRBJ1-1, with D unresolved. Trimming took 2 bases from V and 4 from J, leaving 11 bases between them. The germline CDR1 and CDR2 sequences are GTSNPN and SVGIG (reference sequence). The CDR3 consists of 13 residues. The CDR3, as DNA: TGTGCCTGGAGTTCTGAGGGTGGCACTGAAGCTTTCTTT. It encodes CAWSSEGGTEAFF.

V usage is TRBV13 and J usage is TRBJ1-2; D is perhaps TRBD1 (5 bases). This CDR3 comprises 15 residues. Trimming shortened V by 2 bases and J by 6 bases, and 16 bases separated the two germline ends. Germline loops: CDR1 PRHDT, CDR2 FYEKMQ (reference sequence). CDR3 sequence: CASSLRTTGTHGYTF. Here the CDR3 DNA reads TGTGCCAGCAGCTTAAGGACCACCGGGACTCATGGCTACACCTTC.

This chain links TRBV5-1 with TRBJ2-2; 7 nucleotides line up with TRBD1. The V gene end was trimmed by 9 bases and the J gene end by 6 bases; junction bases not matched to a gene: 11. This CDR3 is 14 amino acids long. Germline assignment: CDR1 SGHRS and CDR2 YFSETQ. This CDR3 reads CATRKTGTAGELFF. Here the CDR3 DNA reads TGCGCCACCCGAAAGACAGGGACCGCCGGGGAGCTGTTTTTT.

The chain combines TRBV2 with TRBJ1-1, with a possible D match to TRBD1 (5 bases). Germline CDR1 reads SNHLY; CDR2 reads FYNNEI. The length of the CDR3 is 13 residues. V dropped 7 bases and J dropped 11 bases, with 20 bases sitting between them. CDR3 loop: CASTQVTTGVAFF. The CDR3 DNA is TGTGCCAGCACACAGGTGACGACTGGGGTGGCTTTCTTT.

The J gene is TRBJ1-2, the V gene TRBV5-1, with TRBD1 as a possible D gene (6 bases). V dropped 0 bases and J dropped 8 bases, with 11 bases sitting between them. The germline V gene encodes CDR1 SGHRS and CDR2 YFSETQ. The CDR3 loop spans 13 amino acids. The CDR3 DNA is TGCGCCAGCAGCTTGGACAGGGTTGGGGGCTACACCTTC. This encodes CASSLDRVGGYTF.

DNA of the CDR3: TGTGCCAGCAGCTGGACAGGGTACGAGCAGTACTTC. It is translated as CASSWTGYEQYF. The chain couples TRBV7-2 to TRBJ2-7, with TRBD1 matching 8 bases. The CDR3 covers 12 residues. CDR1 is SGHTA, CDR2 FQGNSA, per germline. Trimming removed 4 bases from V and 4 bases from J; junction bases left unmatched: 0.

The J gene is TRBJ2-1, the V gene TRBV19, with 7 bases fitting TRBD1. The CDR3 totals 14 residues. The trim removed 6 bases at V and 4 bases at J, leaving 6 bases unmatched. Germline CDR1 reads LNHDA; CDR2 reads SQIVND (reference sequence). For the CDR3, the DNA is TGTGCCAGTAGCCCGGGACAGACTTACAATGAGCAGTTCTTC. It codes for CASSPGQTYNEQFF.